This record looks at one TCR beta chain sequence and its context. Its antigen is as yet unknown. This specimen comes from a study of beta chain features in type 1 diabetes. The CDR3 loop spans 13 amino acids. The germline V gene has CDR1 ENHRY and CDR2 SYGVKD. The V end lost 11 bases, the J end lost 4 bases, and 17 bases lay between the germline ends. Cells sorted by CD45RO/CCR7/CD25/CD127/CD95/CD27 comprised CD4+ naive, central memory, regulatory and stem cell-like memory cells. The authors reverse transcribed all of the isolated RNA, so sequencing captured expressed TCRB transcripts. The assay was immunoSEQ multiplex PCR, and TCRdb's table has in-frame clones only and misses some. The sample contains 25,000 to 30,000 clones, roughly three fifths of which appear only once. Study-wide results and limits: Diminished insertions and augmented deletions at VDJ junctions characterized type 1 diabetes patients. Across all four CD4+ subsets, people with type 1 diabetes showed modestly shorter TCRB CDR3s. The study found that naive, central memory and Treg TCRB repertoires appeared more similar in patients than in healthy donors. Any role of HLA type in TCRB rearrangement remained unresolved here.

The receptor's source is a woman aged 18-29 years with type 1 diabetes. The sample was Tregs from blood. The chain links TRBV10-3 to TRBJ2-5; a possible D gene is TRBD1 (6 bases). CDR3 protein: CALRAGERETQYF. CDR3 sequence (DNA): TGTGCCCTACGGGCAGGGGAGCGAGAGACCCAGTACTTC.